The 26 T cell receptor beta chains listed next were all sequenced from one sample in a study of tissue T cells after allogeneic stem cell transplantation. Clones were sequenced by immunoSEQ multiplex PCR, and TCRdb holds only the in-frame ones, with some missing. The data hold some 5,000 clones, with roughly half observed a single time. Time point meaning: mouse harvest day 7 after allogeneic transplant. Mouse grafts combined 10^7 T-cell-depleted bone marrow cells with 10^6 splenic CD5+ T cells. Sequenced: gut tissue. The receptors were gathered from a female BALB/c mouse given C57BL/6 T cells with graft-versus-host disease after an allogeneic hematopoietic cell transplant.

In this sample, this clone turned up a few times. Gene and germline names: mouse. The sequenced fragment ends 1 residue before the CDR3 boundary, so the rest is inferred from the germline J gene. The V gene is TRBV24, the J gene TRBJ2-7, with a possible D match to TRBD1 (7 bases). Per the germline V gene, CDR1 is KGHTA and CDR2 is FRNEEI. Trimming took 3 bases from V and 5 from J, leaving 14 bases between them. CDR3 size: 14 residues. CDR3: CASSLLRGRDEQYF. The part of the CDR3 DNA that was read is TGTGCCAGCAGTCTCCTTAGGGGGCGCGATGAACAGTAC.

On this clone itself: Mouse names are used for the genes. The read gets to within 1 residue of the CDR3 end, and the germline J gene fills in the rest. The chain joins TRBV2 to TRBJ1-1; possibly TRBD1 for D (5 bases). The CDR3 is made up of 14 amino acids. V lost 0 bases and J 1 base, leaving 6 bases between the germline ends. Per germline, CDR1 LGHNA and CDR2 YSYQKL. The CDR3 bases that were read are TGTGCCAGCAGCCAAGATGGGACGAACACAGAAGTCTTC. This translates into CASSQDGTNTEVF. The whole CDR3 protein reads CASSQDGTNTEVFF.

This clone was counted between two and nine times. The gene names given are mouse names. The read falls 1 residue short of the CDR3 end, and the missing part is taken from the germline J gene. The chain combines TRBV13-1 with TRBJ1-3; a weak D match, TRBD1 (6 bases). Germline V CDR1 and CDR2: NSHNY, SYGAGN. The V and J ends lost 4 bases and 10 bases respectively, with 12 bases between them. CDR3 length: 12 amino acids. The sequenced part of the CDR3 DNA is TGTGCCAGCAGTCCCGGGGGGCGAACGCTCTAT. Translated: CASSPGGRTLY. From start to end, the CDR3 is CASSPGGRTLYF.

In the case of this clone: Germline and genes: mouse. From the germline J gene comes the end of the CDR3, since the read stops 1 residue before it. The J gene is TRBJ2-4, the V gene TRBV31; 7 bases align to TRBD2. The germline CDR1 and CDR2 sequences are GKSSPN and SITVG. Trimming took 0 bases from V and 0 from J; bases not matched to a gene: 3. The length of the CDR3 is 15 residues. CDR3 amino acids: CAWSLAGGSQNTLYF. The part of the CDR3 DNA that was read is TGTGCCTGGAGTCTAGCTGGGGGTAGTCAAAACACCTTGTAC.

Notes on this clone: Gene names and germline match the mouse. From the germline J gene comes the end of the CDR3, since the read stops 1 residue before it. The J gene is TRBJ1-4, the V gene TRBV3, with 7 nucleotides matching TRBD1. The germline gives CDR1 SNHLY, CDR2 FYNGKV (reference sequence). V shed 4 bases, J shed 3 bases, and the junction held 2 bases outside the gene matches. This CDR3 has 14 residues. The CDR3: CASSSQGANERLFF. The covered CDR3 bases are TGTGCCAGCAGCTCTCAGGGGGCCAACGAAAGATTATTT.

This clone was detected a few times. Germline and genes: mouse. The read gets to within 1 residue of the CDR3 end, and the germline J gene fills in the rest. The rearrangement joins TRBV29 to TRBJ1-3; no clear D gene. Germline V gives CDR1 MSHET, CDR2 SYDVDS. Trimming left V 3 bases short and J 2 bases short, with 8 bases between. The CDR3 totals 14 residues. The DNA read from the CDR3 is TGTGCTAGCAGTTTCGCCGGACCTGGAAATACGCTCTAT. It codes for CASSFAGPGNTLY. The whole CDR3 reads CASSFAGPGNTLYF.

This clone appeared a few times. Gene names and germline refer to mouse. The CDR3 end lies 1 residue beyond the end of the read and is filled in from the germline J gene. The chain joins TRBV12-1 to TRBJ2-3; D unclear. This CDR3 is built from 12 residues. V gave up 6 bases and J gave up 0 bases, with 6 bases separating them. CDR1 SGHSN and CDR2 HYEKVE come from the germline V gene. The CDR3 loop reads CASRRSAETLYF. CDR3 DNA (partial): TGTGCCAGCAGACGGAGTGCAGAAACGCTGTAT.

To note about this clone: The gene names here belong to mouse. The CDR3 end falls 1 residue outside the read, so it is completed with the germline J gene. The chain combines TRBV3 with TRBJ2-2, with D perhaps TRBD1 (5 bases). CDR1 is SNHLY, CDR2 FYNGKV, per germline (reference sequence). This CDR3 has 15 amino acids. Trimming stripped 0 bases from V and 0 bases from J, with 5 bases between. The sequenced part of the CDR3 DNA is TGTGCCAGCAGCTTAGCAGGGGCAAACACCGGGCAGCTCTAC. Its translation is CASSLAGANTGQLY. From start to end, the CDR3 is CASSLAGANTGQLYF.

A note on this clone: The gene names here belong to mouse. From the germline J gene comes the end of the CDR3, since the read stops 1 residue before it. The chain employs TRBV26 and TRBJ2-1; the match to TRBD2 covers 10 bases. The CDR3 is 14 residues long. Unmatched junction bases numbered 1, after V lost 4 bases and J lost 4 bases. The germline V gene encodes CDR1 KGHPV and CDR2 FQNQEV (reference sequence). Partial CDR3 DNA: TGTGCCAGCAGTCCGGGACTGGGGTATGCTGAGCAGTTC. This translates into CASSPGLGYAEQF. The entire CDR3 protein reads CASSPGLGYAEQFF. The full variable domain, completed using reference TRBV26 and TRBJ2-1, is NSKVIQTPRYLVKGQGQKAKMRCIPEKGHPVVFWYQQNKNNEFKFLINFQNQEVLQQIDMTEKRFSAECPSNSPCSLEIQSSEAGDSALYLCASSPGLGYAEQFFGPGTRLTVL.

A word on this clone: These gene names are mouse names. The read stops 1 residue short of the end of the CDR3; the missing end is completed from the germline J gene. This chain uses TRBV13-1 with TRBJ2-1; D unclear. The CDR3 runs 13 residues. In germline, CDR1 is NSHNY, CDR2 SYGAGN. Between the trimmed V and J ends, which lost 2 bases and 1 base, there was a span of 4 bases. CDR3 DNA (partial): TGTGCCAGCAGTGAGGCCAACTATGCTGAGCAGTTC. This gives the protein CASSEANYAEQF. Given in full, the CDR3 is CASSEANYAEQFF.

With respect to this clone: Mouse germline and gene names are used. The CDR3 bases that were read are TGTGCCAGCAGTTACAGGGATAACAACCAGGCTCCGCTT. Its translation: CASSYRDNNQAPL. The whole CDR3 protein reads CASSYRDNNQAPLF. The chain recombines TRBV26 with TRBJ1-5, with D tentatively TRBD1 (6 bases). The CDR3 end lies 1 residue beyond the end of the read and is filled in from the germline J gene. Germline lookup yields CDR1 KGHPV and CDR2 FQNQEV (reference sequence). This CDR3 is 14 amino acids long. V lost 5 bases and J 0 bases, leaving 8 bases between the germline ends.

As concerns this clone: Gene names follow the mouse nomenclature. The read comes to an end 1 residue before the CDR3 does, leaving the germline J gene to fill in the end. The rearrangement uses TRBV12-1 and TRBJ2-5; D remains ambiguous. Trimming removed 3 bases at V and 0 bases at J, with 9 bases between. This CDR3 is built from 14 residues. The germline V gene encodes CDR1 SGHSN and CDR2 HYEKVE. CDR3 sequence: CASSEGVNQDTQYF. The CDR3 bases that were read are TGTGCCAGCTCTGAGGGAGTTAACCAAGACACCCAGTAC.

This clone was detected only a few times. The germline and genes are mouse ones. The CDR3 end is not reached by the read, which stops 1 residue before it; the germline J gene fills it in. This chain connects TRBV16 to TRBJ2-7; TRBD1 is a possible D gene (5 bases). Deletions cut 0 bases from V and 5 bases from J, with 11 bases between. The V gene's germline CDR1 is SGHSA and CDR2 FRNQAP. This CDR3 comprises 14 residues. CDR3 residues: CASSLDQGRNEQYF. The CDR3 bases that were read are TGTGCAAGCAGCTTAGATCAGGGTCGGAATGAACAGTAC.

Notes on this clone: Gene names denote mouse genes. The CDR3 end falls 1 residue outside the read, so it is completed with the germline J gene. This chain uses TRBV26 with TRBJ1-1; D is undetermined. With 2 bases removed from V and 7 bases from J, the gap between germline ends came to 5 bases. This CDR3 has 11 amino acids. From germline, CDR1 is KGHPV and CDR2 FQNQEV (reference sequence). This CDR3 reads CASSLRGEVFF. CDR3 bases read: TGTGCCAGCAGTCTGCGGGGAGAAGTCTTC.

Regarding this clone: The gene symbols are mouse symbols. The read stops 1 residue short of the end of the CDR3; the missing end is completed from the germline J gene. V gene TRBV26 combines with J gene TRBJ2-4; D might be TRBD1 (6 bases). The V gene's germline CDR1 is KGHPV and CDR2 FQNQEV (reference sequence). CDR3 size: 14 residues. V was pared by 6 bases and J by 0 bases, with 10 bases between. The CDR3 spells CASSQDSSQNTLYF. The sequenced CDR3 bases are TGTGCCAGCAGCCAGGACAGTAGTCAAAACACCTTGTAC. Filled out from reference TRBV26 and TRBJ2-4, the complete variable domain reads NSKVIQTPRYLVKGQGQKAKMRCIPEKGHPVVFWYQQNKNNEFKFLINFQNQEVLQQIDMTEKRFSAECPSNSPCSLEIQSSEAGDSALYLCASSQDSSQNTLYFGAGTRLSVL.

In this sample, this clone turned up once. Here the gene names and germline are mouse. From the germline J gene comes the end of the CDR3, since the read stops 1 residue before it. The rearrangement joins TRBV14 to TRBJ2-5, with 8 nucleotides matching TRBD1. CDR3 length: 13 residues. With V trimmed by 1 base and J by 6 bases, 1 base remained unmatched. The germline CDR1 and CDR2 sequences are SGHDT and FRDEAV. The sequenced CDR3 bases are TGTGCCAGCAGTTTCCACAGGGGGGACACCCAGTAC. This encodes CASSFHRGDTQY. The full CDR3 protein is CASSFHRGDTQYF.

Concerning this clone: Genes and germline come from the mouse. The read falls 1 residue short of the CDR3 end, and the missing part is taken from the germline J gene. The chain has TRBV17 and TRBJ1-4; 7 nucleotides match TRBD1. The junction had 0 bases not matched to a gene; V was cut back by 2 bases and J by 0 bases. The CDR3 length is 15 residues. From germline, CDR1 is MNHDT and CDR2 YYDKIL. Incomplete CDR3 DNA: TGTGCTAGCAGTAGACAGGGGGTTTCCAACGAAAGATTATTT. This translates into CASSRQGVSNERLF. The complete CDR3 sequence is CASSRQGVSNERLFF.

Details on this clone: Gene names and germline match the mouse. The CDR3 goes on 1 residue after the read ends, and that part is filled in from the germline J gene. The chain combines TRBV5 with TRBJ2-5, with D uncertain. The CDR3 is made up of 13 amino acids. Germline CDR1 and CDR2: LGHNA and YNLKQL (reference sequence). Trimming removed 7 bases at V and 0 bases at J, with 8 bases between. Partial CDR3 DNA: TGTGCCAGCAAGGGCTTTAACCAAGACACCCAGTAC. This sequence encodes CASKGFNQDTQY. In full, the CDR3 is CASKGFNQDTQYF.

A word on this clone: Mouse gene names and germline throughout. The CDR3 bases that were read are TGTGCCAGCAGTCTGTCAGGACAGGGCGGCTCCGACTACACC. Residues: CASSLSGQGGSDYT. The whole CDR3 protein is CASSLSGQGGSDYTF. V usage is TRBV26 and J usage is TRBJ1-2; 8 bases fit TRBD1. The read comes to an end 1 residue before the CDR3 does, leaving the germline J gene to fill in the end. V dropped 0 bases and J dropped 4; count of bases not matched to a gene: 4. The CDR3 has 15 residues. CDR1 is KGHPV and CDR2 is FQNQEV in the germline V gene (reference sequence).

Comments on this clone: Gene names and germline refer to mouse. The read ends 1 residue before the CDR3 terminus; that terminus is restored from the germline J gene. V usage is TRBV13-1 and J usage is TRBJ2-4; D may be TRBD1 or TRBD2 (6 bases each). Germline V gene data show CDR1 as NSHNY and CDR2 as SYGAGN. The CDR3 runs to 16 residues. The germline V and J ends were trimmed by 3 bases and 2 bases, with 16 bases remaining between them. Partial CDR3 DNA: TGTGCCAGCAGTGGGGGCCCATGGGGGCCTCAAAACACCTTGTAC. It is translated as CASSGGPWGPQNTLY. The whole CDR3 protein is CASSGGPWGPQNTLYF.

A word on this clone: Gene names and germline refer to mouse. The read ends 1 residue early relative to the CDR3; the germline J gene fills the gap. The V and J genes are TRBV3 and TRBJ1-4; 7 nucleotides agree with TRBD1. After removal of 0 bases from V and 3 bases from J, the junction contained 1 base not matched to a gene. Germline V gene data show CDR1 as SNHLY and CDR2 as FYNGKV (reference sequence). The CDR3 has 15 residues. This chain's CDR3 is CASSLAQGTNERLFF. CDR3 DNA, as far as it was read: TGTGCCAGCAGCTTAGCACAGGGGACCAACGAAAGATTATTT.

Comments on this clone: Gene names are mouse gene names. The CDR3 is cut off 1 residue early in the read; its end comes from the germline J gene. This rearrangement joins TRBV13-3 to TRBJ2-3; 8 bases are a match to TRBD1. CDR1 is NNHDY, CDR2 SYVADS, per germline. The ends lost 3 bases at V and 4 bases at J; junction bases unmatched: 4. There are 14 residues in the CDR3. The CDR3 protein is CASSGDRRPETLYF. CDR3 bases read: TGTGCCAGCAGTGGGGACAGGAGGCCAGAAACGCTGTAT.

As for this clone: Gene names are the mouse ones. The read falls 1 residue short of the CDR3 end, and the missing part is taken from the germline J gene. The V call is TRBV3, the J call TRBJ2-4; D not certain. V lost 5 bases and J 0 bases, leaving 9 bases between the germline ends. Germline V CDR1 and CDR2: SNHLY, FYNGKV (reference sequence). This CDR3 is built from 14 residues. CDR3 protein: CASSPSQSQNTLYF. The CDR3 DNA, read in part, is TGTGCCAGCAGCCCCTCCCAGAGTCAAAACACCTTGTAC.

With respect to this clone: Mouse names are used for the genes. The observed sequence ends 1 residue before the CDR3 terminus, with the missing tail filled in from the germline J gene. The chain couples TRBV12-2 to TRBJ2-3; TRBD1 is a possible D gene (5 bases). Trimming left V 0 bases short and J 0 bases short, with 6 bases between. Germline CDR1 SGHLS, CDR2 HYDKME. The CDR3 runs 14 residues. CDR3 amino acids: CASSLEGSAETLYF. CDR3 bases read: TGTGCCAGCTCTCTCGAGGGGAGTGCAGAAACGCTGTAT. Full variable domain (remainder filled in from reference TRBV12-2 and TRBJ2-3): NSGVVQSPRYIIKGKGERSILKCIPISGHLSVAWYQQTQGQELKFFIQHYDKMERDKGNLPSRFSVQQFDDYHSEMNMSALELEDSAVYFCASSLEGSAETLYFGSGTRLTVL.

Notes on this clone: The genes and germline here are from mouse. The read is 1 residue too short to cover the CDR3 end, so that end is filled in from the germline J gene. The chain links TRBV2 to TRBJ2-7; 7 nucleotides line up with TRBD2. Germline V gene data show CDR1 as LGHNA and CDR2 as YSYQKL. The CDR3 has 15 residues. V trimming: 4 bases; J trimming: 0 bases; junction bases outside the gene matches: 6. The sequenced part of the CDR3 DNA is TGTGCCAGCAGCCTCGACTGGGTCAGCTCCTATGAACAGTAC. This gives the protein CASSLDWVSSYEQY. The full-length CDR3 reads as CASSLDWVSSYEQYF.

About this clone itself: The genes and germline here are from mouse. The read halts 1 residue ahead of the CDR3 end, with the missing end drawn from the germline J gene. The V gene is TRBV1, the J gene TRBJ1-2, with a possible D match to TRBD1 (5 bases). From germline, CDR1 is NSQYPW and CDR2 LRSPGD (reference sequence). V dropped 5 bases and J dropped 0 bases, with 10 bases sitting between them. The CDR3 loop spans 14 amino acids. The CDR3 loop reads CTCSRQFANSDYTF. CDR3 DNA, as far as it was read: TGCACCTGCAGTCGACAGTTTGCAAACTCCGACTACACC.